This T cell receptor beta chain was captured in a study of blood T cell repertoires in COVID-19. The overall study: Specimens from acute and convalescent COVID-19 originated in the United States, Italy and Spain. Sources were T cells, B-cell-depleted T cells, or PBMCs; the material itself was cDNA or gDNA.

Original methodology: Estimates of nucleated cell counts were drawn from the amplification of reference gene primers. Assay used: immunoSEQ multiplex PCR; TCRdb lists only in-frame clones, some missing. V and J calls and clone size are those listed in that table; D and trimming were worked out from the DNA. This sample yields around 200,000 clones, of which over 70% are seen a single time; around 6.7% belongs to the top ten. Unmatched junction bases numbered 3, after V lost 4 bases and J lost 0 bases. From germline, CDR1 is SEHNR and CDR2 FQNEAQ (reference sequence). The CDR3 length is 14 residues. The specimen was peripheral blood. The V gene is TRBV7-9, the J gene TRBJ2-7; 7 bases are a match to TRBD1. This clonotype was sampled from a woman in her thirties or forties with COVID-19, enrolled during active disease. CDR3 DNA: TGTGCCAGCAGCTCCTACAGGGGCTCCTACGAGCAGTACTTC. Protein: CASSSYRGSYEQYF. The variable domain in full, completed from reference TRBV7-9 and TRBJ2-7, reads DTGVSQNPRHKITKRGQNVTFRCDPISEHNRLYWYRQTLGQGPEFLTYFQNEAQLEKSRLLSDRFSAERPKGSFSTLEIQRTEQGDSAMYLCASSSYRGSYEQYFGPGTRLTVT.